This TCR beta chain was found in a study of T cells in Graves' hyperthyroidism and ophthalmopathy. Used for diagnoses were clinical symptoms, serum thyroxine and TRAb, thyroid ultrasound and orbital computed tomography. The CDR3 length is 14 residues. Germline CDR1 and CDR2: SEHNR and FQNEAQ (reference sequence). The V end lost 7 bases, the J end lost 8 bases, and 20 bases lay between the germline ends. In its sample, this clonotype was seen many times. From RNA transcripts, TCR beta CDR3 regions were amplified. Primed by the HTBI set, a first-round RT-PCR was run on the TCR CDR3. Each CDR3 protein is one row after TCRdb ran MiXCR on the multiplex PCR reads. The sample records roughly 580,000 distinct CDR3 sequences, 14% being singletons.

The rearrangement uses TRBV7-9 and TRBJ1-1; D gene uncertain. The sequence came from a woman aged 30 to 39 with Graves' hyperthyroidism that later progressed to Graves' ophthalmopathy. The sequenced material came from blood. The CDR3 loop is CASTISETAIEAFF. The CDR3 nucleotides read TGTGCCAGCACCATCAGCGAGACGGCCATCGAAGCTTTCTTT. The complete variable domain, with remaining parts taken from reference TRBV7-9 and TRBJ1-1, reads DTGVSQNPRHKITKRGQNVTFRCDPISEHNRLYWYRQTLGQGPEFLTYFQNEAQLEKSRLLSDRFSAERPKGSFSTLEIQRTEQGDSAMYLCASTISETAIEAFFGQGTRLTVV.